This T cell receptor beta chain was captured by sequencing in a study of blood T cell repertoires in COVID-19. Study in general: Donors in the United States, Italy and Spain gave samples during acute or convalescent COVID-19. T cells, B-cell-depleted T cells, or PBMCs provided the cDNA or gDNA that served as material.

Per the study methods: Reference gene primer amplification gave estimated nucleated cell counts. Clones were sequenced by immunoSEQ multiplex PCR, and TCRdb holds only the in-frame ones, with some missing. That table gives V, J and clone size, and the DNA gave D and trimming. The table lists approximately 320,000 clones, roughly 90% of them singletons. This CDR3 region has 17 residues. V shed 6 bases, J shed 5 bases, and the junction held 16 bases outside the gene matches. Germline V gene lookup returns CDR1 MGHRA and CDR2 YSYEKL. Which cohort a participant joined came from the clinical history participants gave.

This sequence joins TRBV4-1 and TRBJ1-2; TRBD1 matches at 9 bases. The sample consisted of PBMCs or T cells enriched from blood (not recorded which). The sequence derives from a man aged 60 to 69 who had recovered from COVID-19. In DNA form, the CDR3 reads TGCGCCAGCAGACAACCGGGACAGGGTGCTCCGAGTTATGGCTACACCTTC. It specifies CASRQPGQGAPSYGYTF.